This T cell receptor beta chain was identified in a study of T cell repertoires in cytomegalovirus infection. Each CDR3 protein is one row after TCRdb ran MiXCR on the reads. The sample has over 300,000 distinct CDR3 sequences, 15% to 20% seen once. This clonotype has at least ten counts. The sequence derives from a human donor in good health (CMV status not recorded). Some clones in this sample may be carry-over from other donors' samples. Input material: PBMCs.

CDR3 protein: CASRRDRGIDTQYF. CDR3 nucleotides: TGTGCCAGCAGAAGAGACAGGGGAATCGATACGCAGTATTTT. The J gene is TRBJ2-3, the V gene TRBV7-2; 8 bases match TRBD1. The CDR3 runs to 14 residues. Germline CDR1 SGHTA, CDR2 FQGNSA. The V and J ends lost 6 bases and 6 bases, in that order; junction bases with no gene match: 8.